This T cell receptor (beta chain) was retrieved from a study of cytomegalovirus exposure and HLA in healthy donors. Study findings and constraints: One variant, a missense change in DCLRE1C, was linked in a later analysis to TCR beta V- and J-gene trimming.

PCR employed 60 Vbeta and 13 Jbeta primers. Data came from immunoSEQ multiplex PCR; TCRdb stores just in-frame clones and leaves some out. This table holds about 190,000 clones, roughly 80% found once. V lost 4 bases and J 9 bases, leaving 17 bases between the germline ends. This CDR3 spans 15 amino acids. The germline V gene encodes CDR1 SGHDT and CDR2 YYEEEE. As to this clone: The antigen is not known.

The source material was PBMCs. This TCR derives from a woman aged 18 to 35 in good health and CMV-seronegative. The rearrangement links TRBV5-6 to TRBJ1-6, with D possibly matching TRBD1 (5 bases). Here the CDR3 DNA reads TGTGCCAGCAGCGCGGACACAGAGCCTTCTTCACCCCTCCACTTT. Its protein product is CASSADTEPSSPLHF.